These 28 T cell receptor beta chains were sequenced from one sample in a study of T cells in Graves' hyperthyroidism and ophthalmopathy. Template material for amplifying TCR beta CDR3 regions consisted of RNA transcripts. HTBI primers were used for first-round RT-PCR of the TCR CDR3. TCRdb ran MiXCR on the multiplex PCR reads and lists one entry per CDR3 protein. The sample yields about 640,000 distinct CDR3 sequences, about 14% seen once. Material for sequencing was blood. The origin of the receptors is a woman aged 45-60 years with Graves' ophthalmopathy.

The chain carries TRBV15 and TRBJ1-2; D is undetermined. CDR1 LNHNV and CDR2 YYDKDF come from the germline V gene (reference sequence). The CDR3 spans 14 residues. The ends were cut back, 0 bases at V and 0 bases at J, with 5 bases in the middle. The CDR3 DNA sequence: TGTGCCACCAGCAGAGATGGGGCTAACTATGGCTACACCTTC. This encodes CATSRDGANYGYTF.

This clonotype was counted ten times or more. The gene calls are TRBV7-9 and TRBJ2-7; D unclear. This CDR3 is 11 amino acids long. Germline CDR1 reads SEHNR; CDR2 reads FQNEAQ (reference sequence). Trimming removed 1 base at V and 6 bases at J, with 4 bases between. The CDR3 sequence: CASSLGVEQYF. The CDR3 nucleotides are TGTGCCAGCAGCTTAGGGGTCGAGCAGTACTTC.

The V gene is TRBV6-5, the J gene TRBJ1-5; the D is unclear. The CDR3 is 14 residues long. The germline V and J ends were trimmed by 3 bases and 3 bases, with 9 bases remaining between them. CDR1 is MNHEY and CDR2 is SVGAGI in the germline V gene. CDR3 sequence: CASSYLGSNQPQHF. In DNA, the CDR3 is TGTGCCAGCAGTTATCTGGGCTCCAATCAGCCCCAGCATTTT.

This clonotype was seen many times. J is TRBJ1-1 and V is TRBV12-3 or TRBV12-4; D is unresolved. The CDR3 extends over 13 amino acids. The germline V and J ends were trimmed by 6 bases and 0 bases, with 8 bases remaining between them. CDR3 region: CASSKQMNTEAFF. The DNA for the CDR3 is TGTGCCAGCAGCAAACAGATGAACACTGAAGCTTTCTTT.

V and J are TRBV20-1 and TRBJ2-7, with no clear D. Trimming left V 1 base short and J 1 base short, with 20 bases between. The CDR3 sequence is 17 residues long. CDR1 and CDR2 from the germline V gene are DFQATT and SNEGSKA (reference sequence). The CDR3 region is CSARAAPGLFGSYEQYF. CDR3 DNA sequence: TGCAGTGCTAGAGCGGCGCCAGGCTTATTTGGATCCTACGAGCAGTACTTC.

At least ten counts were recorded for this clonotype. V usage is TRBV7-9 and J usage is TRBJ1-1, with D tentatively TRBD1 (5 bases). CDR1 is SEHNR, CDR2 FQNEAQ, per germline (reference sequence). The CDR3 has 15 residues. V lost 5 bases to trimming and J lost 3 bases, with 16 bases between them. DNA of the CDR3: TGTGCCAGCAGCCTTCCTCAGGGACCATACACTGAAGCTTTCTTT. It specifies CASSLPQGPYTEAFF.

This clonotype was picked up a small number of times. The rearrangement uses TRBV12-5 and TRBJ2-7, with TRBD2 as a possible D gene (6 bases). With 2 bases removed from V and 0 bases from J, the gap between germline ends came to 11 bases. This CDR3 comprises 15 residues. Germline CDR1 and CDR2: LGHNT and FRNRAP. CDR3: CASGLKVADSYEQYF. The CDR3 DNA is TGTGCTAGTGGTTTGAAGGTAGCGGACTCCTACGAGCAGTACTTC.

V and J are TRBV5-1 and TRBJ2-5, with 7 bases aligning to TRBD1. Germline V gene sequence: CDR1 SGHRS, CDR2 YFSETQ. The length of the CDR3 is 15 residues. J was trimmed by 4 bases and V by 4 bases; bases with no gene match: 10. The CDR3 here is CASSIKTGSGETQYF. CDR3 DNA sequence: TGCGCCAGCAGCATAAAGACAGGGTCGGGAGAGACCCAGTACTTC. The full variable domain, completed using reference TRBV5-1 and TRBJ2-5, is KAGVTQTPRYLIKTRGQQVTLSCSPISGHRSVSWYQQTPGQGLQFLFEYFSETQRNKGNFPGRFSGRQFSNSRSEMNVSTLELGDSALYLCASSIKTGSGETQYFGPGTRLLVL.

This clonotype was seen a few times. The chain uses TRBV28 and TRBJ1-1; D remains unclear. The CDR3 has 14 amino acids. Trimming removed 6 bases from V and 7 bases from J, with 18 bases in between. Germline assignment: CDR1 MDHEN and CDR2 SYDVKM. CDR3 region: CASSHPRIPYEAFF. In nucleotides, the CDR3 is TGTGCCAGCAGCCACCCCCGCATACCCTATGAAGCTTTCTTT.

This clonotype was seen repeatedly, ten times or more. J is TRBJ1-1 and V is TRBV6-5, with TRBD1 identical over 9 bases. Germline V CDR1 and CDR2: MNHEY, SVGAGI. J gave up 10 bases and V 0 bases, and 3 bases lay outside the gene matches. The CDR3 has 13 residues. CDR3 coding DNA: TGTGCCAGCAGTTACTCTCCGGACAGGGGAGCTTTCTTT. This sequence encodes CASSYSPDRGAFF.

This clonotype has more than one count but fewer than ten. The chain couples TRBV6-1 to TRBJ2-1; TRBD2 agrees at 9 bases. V was clipped by 5 bases and J by 9 bases; unmatched bases: 5. Germline V gene sequence: CDR1 MNHNS, CDR2 SASEGT. The CDR3 covers 13 residues. Here the CDR3 reads CASSPGTSSEQFF. CDR3 sequence (DNA): TGTGCCAGCAGTCCCGGGACTAGCAGTGAGCAGTTCTTC.

The V gene is TRBV29-1, the J gene TRBJ2-7, with 8 bases fitting TRBD1. V was pared by 6 bases and J by 3 bases, with 7 bases of the junction left unmatched. The length of the CDR3 is 13 residues. The V gene's germline CDR1 is SQVTM and CDR2 ANQGSEA. The CDR3, as DNA: TGCAGCGTAGTGACAGGGGCCCTCTACGAGCAGTACTTC. Its translation is CSVVTGALYEQYF.

V is TRBV6-9 and J is TRBJ2-3; D perhaps matches TRBD2 (6 bases). The CDR3 spans 17 residues. Germline assignment: CDR1 MNHGY and CDR2 SVAAGI. The V end was cut by 2 bases, the J end by 0 bases, with 15 bases between. In DNA, the CDR3 is TGTGCCAGCAGTTATACCGGGACTCCAATTAGCACAGATACGCAGTATTTT. This translates into CASSYTGTPISTDTQYF.

This chain joins TRBV9 and TRBJ2-2; 10 bases line up with TRBD2. This CDR3 contains 20 residues. Looked up from germline, CDR1 is SGDLS and CDR2 is YYNGEE. Losses at the gene ends were 4 bases for V and 1 base for J; bases not matched to a gene: 16. This CDR3 reads CASSPKAGGDLLMNTGELFF. The CDR3 region has the DNA TGTGCCAGCAGCCCCAAAGCGGGAGGGGACTTACTAATGAACACCGGGGAGCTGTTTTTT.

The V call is TRBV11-2, the J call TRBJ2-7, with 8 bases that match TRBD2. With V trimmed by 2 bases and J by 0 bases, 18 bases remained unmatched. This CDR3 comprises 20 residues. Germline loops: CDR1 SGHAT, CDR2 FQNNGV. For the CDR3, the DNA is TGTGCCAGCAGCTTAAGGGGACGGGTACCGGGACTAGGAGCCTCCTACGAGCAGTACTTC. It specifies CASSLRGRVPGLGASYEQYF.

This clonotype was recorded a few times. The rearrangement uses TRBV11-3 and TRBJ2-1, with 7 nucleotides matching TRBD2. Germline V gene lookup returns CDR1 SGHNT and CDR2 YENEEA. CDR3 length equals 16 residues. The V and J ends lost 0 bases and 2 bases, in that order; junction bases with no gene match: 4. The CDR3 region is CASSLDGRGPYNEQFF. CDR3 DNA sequence: TGTGCCAGCAGCTTAGATGGGAGGGGTCCCTACAATGAGCAGTTCTTC. Based on the CDR3 plus reference TRBV11-3 and TRBJ2-1, the full variable domain is EAGVVQSPRYKIIEKKQPVAFWCNPISGHNTLYWYLQNLGQGPELLIRYENEEAVDDSQLPKDRFSAERLKGVDSTLKIQPAELGDSAVYLCASSLDGRGPYNEQFFGPGTRLTVL.

This clonotype appeared many times. The chain joins TRBV3-1 to TRBJ2-7, with 11 bases fitting TRBD2. V lost 8 bases and J lost 3; bases outside the gene matches: 6. The CDR3 sequence is 14 residues long. CDR1 is LGHDT and CDR2 is YNNKEL in the germline V gene (reference sequence). The CDR3 DNA is TGTGCCAGCCAAAGAACTAGCGGGAGCTACGAGCAGTACTTC. It specifies CASQRTSGSYEQYF.

The CDR3 nucleotides read TGTGCCAGCAGTCCGACGGTCCCGGATGCTTTCTTT. Its translation: CASSPTVPDAFF. This chain connects TRBV28 to TRBJ1-1; D call uncertain. Per the germline V gene, CDR1 is MDHEN and CDR2 is SYDVKM. V was shortened by 5 bases and J by 11 bases, with 15 bases between the two germline ends. This CDR3 contains 12 residues.

This clonotype was detected ten times or more. The V gene is TRBV7-8, the J gene TRBJ2-3; TRBD2 matches at 7 bases. CDR3 length: 15 amino acids. J was trimmed by 5 bases and V by 1 base; bases with no gene match: 6. Germline lookup yields CDR1 SGHVS and CDR2 FQNEAQ. The CDR3 DNA reads TGTGCCAGCAGCTTAGGAATAGCGGGTATAGATACGCAGTATTTT. Its translation: CASSLGIAGIDTQYF.

This clonotype showed up many times. This rearrangement joins TRBV27 to TRBJ2-7; 7 nucleotides align to TRBD1. The germline V gene has CDR1 MNHEY and CDR2 SMNVEV (reference sequence). The V and J ends lost 3 bases and 3 bases, in that order; junction bases with no gene match: 11. CDR3 length: 16 amino acids. CDR3 protein: CASSFPTDRAYYEQYF. CDR3 DNA sequence: TGTGCCAGCAGTTTCCCCACCGACAGGGCATACTACGAGCAGTACTTC.

In its sample, this clonotype was seen many times. The chain links TRBV7-2 to TRBJ2-5, with D perhaps TRBD2 (5 bases). Trimming took off 3 bases at V and 2 bases at J, with 13 bases between the two ends. CDR1 is SGHTA, CDR2 FQGNSA, per germline. CDR3 length: 15 amino acids. The CDR3 reads CASSFRGWRQETQYF. CDR3 DNA sequence: TGTGCCAGCAGCTTCCGGGGATGGAGGCAAGAGACCCAGTACTTC.

Many counts were recorded for this clonotype. The V and J genes are TRBV4-1 and TRBJ1-5; D unclear. Trimming took 3 bases from V and 6 from J, leaving 9 bases between them. The CDR3 is 13 residues long. CDR1 MGHRA and CDR2 YSYEKL come from the germline V gene. The CDR3 coding sequence is TGCGCCAGCAGCCAGGGAGGTAGTCAGCCCCAGCATTTT. This gives the protein CASSQGGSQPQHF.

This clonotype was detected a few times. The V gene is TRBV10-3, the J gene TRBJ1-3; 9 positions match TRBD1. CDR3 size: 18 residues. Trimming took 3 bases from V and 3 from J; bases not matched to a gene: 12. Germline CDR1 and CDR2: ENHRY and SYGVKD. In DNA form, the CDR3 reads TGTGCCATCAGTGACCCTGCTCCGGGACAGGGTCTTGGAAACACCATATATTTT. It specifies CAISDPAPGQGLGNTIYF.

Regarding this clonotype: This may be a read error: a much more frequent sequence differs by one nucleotide. The chain employs TRBV30 and TRBJ2-1; maybe TRBD1 (6 bases). Trimming removed 5 bases at V and 9 bases at J, with 11 bases between. The CDR3 totals 11 residues. Germline V gene lookup returns CDR1 GTSNPN and CDR2 SVGIG (reference sequence). The CDR3 sequence: CAWGPRGEQFF. CDR3 DNA sequence: TGTGCCTGGGGTCCCAGGGGTGAGCAGTTCTTC.

A remark on this clonotype: A clone one base away is much larger, so this may be a read error. This rearrangement joins TRBV28 to TRBJ1-4; D is possibly TRBD1 (6 bases). The CDR3 is 14 residues long. Germline loops: CDR1 MDHEN, CDR2 SYDVKM. The CDR3 protein is CASAREGDIEKLVF. For the CDR3, the DNA is TGTGCCAGCGCCCGGGAAGGGGACATTGAAAAACTGGTTTTT.

This clonotype was seen at least ten times. The J gene is TRBJ1-1, the V gene TRBV6-2 or TRBV6-3; D gene unclear. V dropped 2 bases and J dropped 8 bases, with 12 bases sitting between them. The CDR3 has 13 residues. Per germline, CDR1 MNHEY and CDR2 SVGEGT. The CDR3 DNA follows: TGTGCCAGCAGTTACCCATTAGTCACCGAAGCTTTCTTT. It codes for CASSYPLVTEAFF.

This clonotype was counted only a few times. The rearrangement joins TRBV7-3 to TRBJ2-1; 8 positions agree with TRBD2. CDR3 length equals 16 residues. Germline-derived CDR1 and CDR2 are SGHTA and FQGTGA. J gave up 1 base and V 4 bases, and 6 bases lay outside the gene matches. The CDR3 loop is CASSSGAGVSYNEQFF. The DNA of the CDR3 is TGTGCCAGCAGCTCCGGAGCGGGAGTATCCTACAATGAGCAGTTCTTC.

In this sample, this clonotype turned up many times. V gene TRBV27 combines with J gene TRBJ2-7; D remains unclear. CDR3 length: 14 amino acids. The V gene lost 4 bases and the J gene lost 1 base, with 11 bases spanning the gap. Germline-derived CDR1 and CDR2 are MNHEY and SMNVEV (reference sequence). This chain's CDR3 is CASSWSVGSYEQYF. The CDR3, as DNA: TGTGCCAGCAGTTGGTCCGTCGGGTCCTACGAGCAGTACTTC.